This T cell receptor (beta chain) was sequenced during a study of blood T cell repertoires in COVID-19. Study-level information: Spain, Italy and the United States supplied samples that represented acute and convalescent COVID-19. The cDNA or gDNA used as material had been derived from T cells, B-cell-depleted T cells, or PBMCs.

Followed longitudinally, the Seattle patients had been enrolled during active infection. Germline V gene sequence: CDR1 SNHLY, CDR2 FYNNEI. The CDR3 is 13 residues long. Trimming removed 3 bases at V and 12 bases at J, with 18 bases between. Per the authors' pipeline: It was from reference gene primer amplification that nucleated cell counts were estimated. Data came from immunoSEQ multiplex PCR; TCRdb stores just in-frame clones and leaves some out. V, J and clone size are those of that table, while D and trimming were read from the DNA. This repertoire shows more than 250,000 clones, around 88% found once; its top ten account for under 2%.

The chain employs TRBV2 and TRBJ2-7; D unresolved. The sequence derives from a woman in her thirties with COVID-19, enrolled during active disease. Sequenced sample: peripheral blood. The CDR3 spells CASSERLLEPLYV. The CDR3 nucleotides read TGTGCCAGCAGTGAGCGCCTCCTCGAACCTTTGTACGTC.